A selection of T cell receptor beta chains follows, all from one sample in a study of OX40 agonist ivuxolimab in advanced cancers. The protocol was immunoSEQ multiplex PCR, while the TCRdb copy is restricted to in-frame clones and leaves out a portion. Of about 60,000 clones in the sample, roughly nine tenths were seen once. The source was CD4+ or CD8+ T cells sorted from blood, collected in a trial of the OX40 agonist ivuxolimab. The receptors originated from an adult with an advanced solid tumor such as melanoma, head and neck, liver or kidney cancer. CDR3s include the opening cysteine and the closing phenylalanine or tryptophan. D genes are given only for firm matches. Clone size is shown for a subset of rows, as once, few, many or a class of expanded clone.

v_gene	j_gene	d_gene	abundance	CDR3nt	CDR3aa
TRBV7-9	TRBJ2-3	.	.	TGTGCCAGCAGCCGGACTACCACAGATACGCAGTATTTT	CASSRTTTDTQYF
TRBV14	TRBJ2-1	TRBD2	.	TGTGCCAGCAGGGCCGGGACTAGCGGGAGCAATGAGCAGTTCTTC	CASRAGTSGSNEQFF
TRBV6-5	TRBJ2-7	.	.	TGTGCCAGCACAGACAGGACTTGGGGGGAGCAGTACTTC	CASTDRTWGEQYF
TRBV7-9	TRBJ2-5	TRBD1	.	TGTGCCAGCAGCCCCTGGACAGGGGAGACCCAGTACTTC	CASSPWTGETQYF
TRBV6-5	TRBJ1-2	.	.	TGTGCCAGCAGTTACGGGCCTAACTATGGCTACACCTTC	CASSYGPNYGYTF
TRBV6-5	TRBJ2-2	.	.	TGTGCCAGCAGTTACTCGCTAACCGGGGAGCTGTTTTTT	CASSYSLTGELFF
TRBV25-1	TRBJ2-5	TRBD2	.	TGTGCCAGCAGTCCTGGACTAGCGGGAATAGGGGCACAAGAGACCCAGTACTTC	CASSPGLAGIGAQETQYF
TRBV9	TRBJ2-1	.	.	TGTGCCAGCAGCCCCTCGGGCTCCTACAATGAGCAGTTCTTC	CASSPSGSYNEQFF
TRBV5-1	TRBJ2-3	TRBD2	.	TGCGCCAGCAGCATGACTACGGGACTAGCAGGGGATACGCAGTATTTT	CASSMTTGLAGDTQYF
TRBV14	TRBJ1-1	.	.	TGTGCCAGCAGCCAAGAGGAGAGACCGACGAACACTGAAGCTTTCTTT	CASSQEERPTNTEAFF
TRBV18	TRBJ2-1	.	.	TGTGCCAGCTCTCCTGGAGGGCATGAGCAGTTCTTC	CASSPGGHEQFF
TRBV14	TRBJ2-2	.	.	TGTGCCAGCAGCCAAGAAGCGTACCTAACGGACACCGGGGAGCTGTTTTTT	CASSQEAYLTDTGELFF
TRBV18	TRBJ2-1	.	.	TGTGCCAGCTCCGAAATCCATGAGCAGTTCTTC	CASSEIHEQFF
TRBV5-1	TRBJ2-3	TRBD1	.	TGCGCCAGCAGCTTCGGACAGGTCCCAGATACGCAGTATTTT	CASSFGQVPDTQYF
TRBV19	TRBJ1-5	.	once	TGTGCCAGTAATAGGGACGCAAATAGCAATCAGCCCCAGCATTTT	CASNRDANSNQPQHF
TRBV7-8	TRBJ1-1	.	.	TGTGCCAGCAGCCTCTACGGGACATGGAACACTGAAGCTTTCTTT	CASSLYGTWNTEAFF
TRBV25-1	TRBJ1-1	.	.	TGTGCCAGCAGTGAATATAATAATTGGAGGATGAACACTGAAGCTTTCTTT	CASSEYNNWRMNTEAFF
TRBV7-2	TRBJ2-1	TRBD1	.	TGTGCCAGCAGCCCGCTGGGGACAGGGGGGGTGTTCCAGTTCTTC	CASSPLGTGGVFQFF
TRBV7-2	TRBJ1-2	.	.	TGTGCCAGCAGCTTCCCAGGGATCGGCTATGGCTACACCTTC	CASSFPGIGYGYTF
TRBV9	TRBJ1-4	.	once	TGTGCCAGCAGCGTAGGTGGGGTCTCTAATGAAAAACTGTTTTTT	CASSVGGVSNEKLFF
TRBV9	TRBJ2-2	.	.	TGTGCCAGCAGCGTAGAAGGACATACGAACACCGGGGAGCTGTTTTTT	CASSVEGHTNTGELFF
TRBV7-9	TRBJ2-1	TRBD1	.	TGTGCCAGCAGCGCACCCCGGGACAGGAGAGATGAGCAGTTCTTC	CASSAPRDRRDEQFF
TRBV29-1	TRBJ2-4	.	.	TGCAGCGTTCTCAGCAGAAACATTCAGTACTTC	CSVLSRNIQYF
TRBV27	TRBJ2-1	.	.	TGTGCCAGCAGTTTATCGGCGGGGCCTGAGCAGTTCTTC	CASSLSAGPEQFF
TRBV7-9	TRBJ2-2	TRBD2	.	TGTGCCAGCAGCCCCCCCGGGGGGAGGAACACCGGGGAGCTGTTTTTT	CASSPPGGRNTGELFF
TRBV6-4	TRBJ2-4	.	.	TGTGCCAGCAGTGACTTGACTAGGCCAAAAAACATTCAGTACTTC	CASSDLTRPKNIQYF
TRBV27	TRBJ2-5	TRBD1	once	TGTGCCAGCAGCCCCCGGGGGACAGGGGGCGAAGAGACCCAGTACTTC	CASSPRGTGGEETQYF
TRBV30	TRBJ2-1	TRBD2	.	TGTGCCTGGAGTGGGCTAGCGGGAGACTCCTACAATGAGCAGTTCTTC	CAWSGLAGDSYNEQFF
TRBV4-1	TRBJ1-6	.	.	TGCGCCAGCAGCCAAGCTACGGCTGGGGATTCACCCCTCCACTTT	CASSQATAGDSPLHF
TRBV6-6	TRBJ2-3	.	once	TGTGCCAGCAGTTACGGCCCCACAGATACGCAGTATTTT	CASSYGPTDTQYF
TRBV13	TRBJ1-2	.	.	TGTGCCAGCAGCTTAGCCAAGTATGGCTACACCTTC	CASSLAKYGYTF
TRBV4-1	TRBJ2-1	TRBD2	.	TGCGCCAGCAGCGGTAGCGGGCGGGATGAGCAGTTCTTC	CASSGSGRDEQFF
TRBV7-9	TRBJ2-3	.	.	TGTGCCAGCAGCACCGGGACACCAGATACGCAGTATTTT	CASSTGTPDTQYF
TRBV28	TRBJ2-1	TRBD2	.	TGTGCCAGCAGTTTCCCCCTCGGACTAGCGGGAGTGTCAGAGCAGTTCTTC	CASSFPLGLAGVSEQFF
TRBV10-3	TRBJ2-3	TRBD2	.	TGTGCCATCGCGGGGGGACTAGTAGTGGGGGATACGCAGTATTTT	CAIAGGLVVGDTQYF
TRBV2	TRBJ1-5	.	few	TGTGCCAGCAGTGGGGACCACGCCAATCAGCCCCAGCATTTT	CASSGDHANQPQHF
TRBV5-1	TRBJ2-3	TRBD1	.	TGCGCCAGCAGCGAGGGACAGGCGGGGTGGGATACGCAGTATTTT	CASSEGQAGWDTQYF
TRBV30	TRBJ1-5	TRBD1	.	TGTGCCTGGGATGACAGGGCGAATCAGCCCCAGCATTTT	CAWDDRANQPQHF
TRBV13	TRBJ1-3	.	.	TGTGCCAGCAGCTTACGTGGGGGCACTGGAAACACCATATATTTT	CASSLRGGTGNTIYF
TRBV4-2	TRBJ2-3	TRBD2	.	TGTGCCAGCAGCCATGAGAGCGGGATTGTCACAGATACGCAGTATTTT	CASSHESGIVTDTQYF
TRBV28	TRBJ1-6	.	.	TGTGCCAGCAGCCGCAAAGGGGACGGACGAGAAGCGAAGTTT	CASSRKGDGREAKF
TRBV4-1	TRBJ2-5	.	.	TGCGCCAGCAGCCCCCTAAGGGGCGAGACCCAGTACTTC	CASSPLRGETQYF
TRBV13	TRBJ1-2	.	.	TGTGCCAGCAGCTTGGGCCAGAGAGGGGCTTATGGCTACACCTTC	CASSLGQRGAYGYTF
TRBV7-2	TRBJ1-2	.	few	TGTGCCAGCAGCTTAGGGCGGAGGCCGATGGTTGGCTACACCTTC	CASSLGRRPMVGYTF
TRBV29-1	TRBJ2-1	.	.	TGCAGCGTTCCCGGCTTGGCGGGTGGGCTCTTC	CSVPGLAGGLF
TRBV7-2	TRBJ2-2	.	.	TGTGCCAGCAGCATGGGGTACACCGGGGAGCTGTTTTTT	CASSMGYTGELFF
TRBV11-2	TRBJ2-5	TRBD1	few	TGTGCCAGCAGCTACTCCCACGATGGGACAGGGCAAGAGACCCAGTACTTC	CASSYSHDGTGQETQYF
TRBV19	TRBJ2-6	.	once	TGTGGCGCTGGGGCCAACGTCCTGACTTTC	CGAGANVLTF
TRBV28	TRBJ1-1	TRBD1	.	TGTGCCAGCAGGCTAGACAGGGGGCCTACTGAAGCTTTCTTT	CASRLDRGPTEAFF
TRBV7-9	TRBJ1-4	.	.	TGTGCCAGCACCGAGACAGCAACTAATGAAAAACTGTTTTTT	CASTETATNEKLFF
TRBV13	TRBJ1-1	.	once	TGTGCCAGCAGCCCCTTGACAGACATGAACACTGAAGCTTTCTTT	CASSPLTDMNTEAFF
TRBV2	TRBJ2-1	TRBD2	once	TGTGCCAGCAGTGAAAGGCTAGCGGCTTACAATGAGCAGTTCTTC	CASSERLAAYNEQFF
TRBV5-1	TRBJ2-1	.	.	TGCGCCAGCGCGAGGGGGGATAGCTCCTACAATGAGCAGTTCTTC	CASARGDSSYNEQFF
TRBV7-9	TRBJ1-1	TRBD1	once	TGTGCCAGCAGCTTAGGACAGGGATTAACTGAAGCTTTCTTT	CASSLGQGLTEAFF
TRBV7-9	TRBJ2-1	.	.	TGTGCCAGCAGCCGAGGTCCGGGCGACTACAATGAGCAGTTCTTC	CASSRGPGDYNEQFF
TRBV28	TRBJ2-1	TRBD2	.	TGTGCCAGCAGCCTCGAGCGGGAGGTAGAAAATGAGCAGTTCTTC	CASSLEREVENEQFF
TRBV27	TRBJ2-3	TRBD2	.	TGTGCCAGCAGCATCATAGCGGGAGGGACAGATACGCAGTATTTT	CASSIIAGGTDTQYF